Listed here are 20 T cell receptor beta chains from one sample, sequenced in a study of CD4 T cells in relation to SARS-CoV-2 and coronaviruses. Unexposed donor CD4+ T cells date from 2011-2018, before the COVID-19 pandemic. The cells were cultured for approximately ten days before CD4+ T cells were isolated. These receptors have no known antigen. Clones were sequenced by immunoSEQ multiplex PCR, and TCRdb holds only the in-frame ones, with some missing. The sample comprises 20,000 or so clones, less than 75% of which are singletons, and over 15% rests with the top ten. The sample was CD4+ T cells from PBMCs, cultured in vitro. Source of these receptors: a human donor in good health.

The CDR3 spells CASSLATDSPYEQYF. For the CDR3, the DNA is TGTGCCAGCAGCTTAGCTACCGACAGTCCCTACGAGCAGTACTTC. This sequence joins TRBV7-2 and TRBJ2-7, with D possibly being TRBD1 (5 bases). Trimming took 0 bases from V and 2 from J, leaving 11 bases between them. CDR1 and CDR2 (germline): SGHTA, FQGNSA. The CDR3 covers 15 residues.

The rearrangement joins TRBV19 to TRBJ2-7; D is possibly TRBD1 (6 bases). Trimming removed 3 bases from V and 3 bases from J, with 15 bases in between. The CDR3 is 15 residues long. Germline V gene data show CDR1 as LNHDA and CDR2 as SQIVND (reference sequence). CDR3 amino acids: CASSIIQGRNYEQYF. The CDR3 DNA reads TGTGCCAGTAGTATCATACAGGGAAGGAACTACGAGCAGTACTTC.

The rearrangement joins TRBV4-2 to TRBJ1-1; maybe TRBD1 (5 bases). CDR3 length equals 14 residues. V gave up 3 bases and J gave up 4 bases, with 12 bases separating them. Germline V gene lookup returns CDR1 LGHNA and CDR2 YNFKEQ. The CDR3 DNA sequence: TGTGCCAGCAGCCATCCGGGACCCCCCACTGAAGCTTTCTTT. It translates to CASSHPGPPTEAFF.

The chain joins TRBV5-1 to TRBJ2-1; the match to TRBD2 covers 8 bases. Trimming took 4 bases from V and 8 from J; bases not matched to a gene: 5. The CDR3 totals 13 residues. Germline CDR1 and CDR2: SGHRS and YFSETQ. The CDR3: CASSPWTSYEQFF. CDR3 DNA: TGCGCCAGCAGCCCGTGGACTAGCTATGAGCAGTTCTTC.

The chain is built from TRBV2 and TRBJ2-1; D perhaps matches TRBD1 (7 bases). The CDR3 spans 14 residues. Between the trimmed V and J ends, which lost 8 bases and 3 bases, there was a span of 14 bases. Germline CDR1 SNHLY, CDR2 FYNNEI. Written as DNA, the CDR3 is TGTGCCAGCGGAGGGGGCGTCCTCTACAATGAGCAGTTCTTC. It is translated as CASGGGVLYNEQFF.

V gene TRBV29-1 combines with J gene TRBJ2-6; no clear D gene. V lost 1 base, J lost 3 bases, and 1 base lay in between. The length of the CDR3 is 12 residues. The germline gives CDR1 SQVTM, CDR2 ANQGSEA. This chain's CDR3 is CSVEVGANVLTF. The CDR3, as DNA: TGCAGCGTTGAAGTTGGGGCCAACGTCCTGACTTTC.

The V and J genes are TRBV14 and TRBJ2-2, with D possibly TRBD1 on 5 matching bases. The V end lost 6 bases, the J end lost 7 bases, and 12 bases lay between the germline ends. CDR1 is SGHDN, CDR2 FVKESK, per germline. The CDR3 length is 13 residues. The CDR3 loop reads CASRPQGRGELFF. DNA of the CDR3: TGTGCCAGCAGACCGCAGGGCCGCGGGGAGCTGTTTTTT.

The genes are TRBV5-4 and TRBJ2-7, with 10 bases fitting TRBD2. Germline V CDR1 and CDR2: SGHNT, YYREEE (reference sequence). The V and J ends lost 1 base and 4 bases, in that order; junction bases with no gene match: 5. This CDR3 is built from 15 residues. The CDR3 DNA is TGTGCCAGCAGCTTGCCCCTAGCGGGAGCTTACGAGCAGTACTTC. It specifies CASSLPLAGAYEQYF.

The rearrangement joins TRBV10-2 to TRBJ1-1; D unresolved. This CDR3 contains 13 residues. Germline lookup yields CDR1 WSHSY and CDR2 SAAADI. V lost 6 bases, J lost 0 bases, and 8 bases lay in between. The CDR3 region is CASSRLMNTEAFF. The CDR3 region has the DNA TGCGCCAGCAGCAGACTAATGAACACTGAAGCTTTCTTT.

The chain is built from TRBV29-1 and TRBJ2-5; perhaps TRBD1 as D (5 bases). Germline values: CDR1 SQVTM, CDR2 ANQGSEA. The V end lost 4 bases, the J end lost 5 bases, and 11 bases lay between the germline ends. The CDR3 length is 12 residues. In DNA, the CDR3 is TGCAGCGTTGTTGGGGCCGGGGAGACCCAGTACTTC. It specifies CSVVGAGETQYF.

This CDR3 is CASSVGGDNSPLHF. The CDR3 nucleotides are TGTGCCAGCAGCGTAGGCGGGGATAATTCACCCCTCCACTTT. The chain combines TRBV9 with TRBJ1-6; D not certain. V was clipped by 0 bases and J by 5 bases, with 6 bases between them. This CDR3 comprises 14 residues. CDR1 SGDLS and CDR2 YYNGEE come from the germline V gene.

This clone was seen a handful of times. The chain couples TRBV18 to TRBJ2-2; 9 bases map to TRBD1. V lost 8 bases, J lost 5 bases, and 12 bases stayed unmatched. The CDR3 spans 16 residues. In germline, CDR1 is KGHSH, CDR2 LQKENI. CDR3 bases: TGTGCCAGCGACGAGACAGGGGGAACGGGGACCGGGGAGCTGTTTTTT. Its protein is CASDETGGTGTGELFF. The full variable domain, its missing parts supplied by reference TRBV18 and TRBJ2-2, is NAGVMQNPRHLVRRRGQEARLRCSPMKGHSHVYWYRQLPEEGLKFMVYLQKENIIDESGMPKERFSAEFPKEGPSILRIQQVVRGDSAAYFCASDETGGTGTGELFFGEGSRLTVL.

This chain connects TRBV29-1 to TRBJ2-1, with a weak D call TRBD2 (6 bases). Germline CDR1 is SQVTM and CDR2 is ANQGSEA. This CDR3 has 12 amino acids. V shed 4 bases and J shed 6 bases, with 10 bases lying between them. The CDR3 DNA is TGCAGCGTTGTGGGACTGGTCAATGAGCAGTTCTTC. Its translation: CSVVGLVNEQFF.

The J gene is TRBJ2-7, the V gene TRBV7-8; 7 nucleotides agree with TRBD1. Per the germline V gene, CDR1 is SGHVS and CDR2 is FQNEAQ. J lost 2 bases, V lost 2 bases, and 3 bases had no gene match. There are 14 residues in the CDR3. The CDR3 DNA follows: TGTGCCAGCAGCTTAAGGGACAGAGCCTACGAGCAGTACTTC. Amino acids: CASSLRDRAYEQYF.

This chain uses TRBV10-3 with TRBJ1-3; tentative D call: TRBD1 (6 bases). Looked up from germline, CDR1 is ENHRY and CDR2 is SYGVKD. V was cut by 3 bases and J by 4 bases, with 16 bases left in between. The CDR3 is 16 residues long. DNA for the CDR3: TGTGCCATCAGTGACAGGGGCTCTCCGTCCGGAAACACCATATATTTT. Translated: CAISDRGSPSGNTIYF.

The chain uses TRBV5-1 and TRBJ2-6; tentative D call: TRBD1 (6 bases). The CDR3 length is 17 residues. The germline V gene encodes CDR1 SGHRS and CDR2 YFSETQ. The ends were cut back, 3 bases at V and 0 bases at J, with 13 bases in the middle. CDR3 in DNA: TGCGCCAGCAGCTACGGACAGACGATCTCTGGGGCCAACGTCCTGACTTTC. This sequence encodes CASSYGQTISGANVLTF.

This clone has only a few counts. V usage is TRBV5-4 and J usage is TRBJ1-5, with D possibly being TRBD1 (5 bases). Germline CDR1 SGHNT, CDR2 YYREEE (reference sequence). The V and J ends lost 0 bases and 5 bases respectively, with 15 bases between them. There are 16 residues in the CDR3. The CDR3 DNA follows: TGTGCCAGCAGCTTGGCGTTAAGGGGAATCGATCAGCCCCAGCATTTT. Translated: CASSLALRGIDQPQHF.

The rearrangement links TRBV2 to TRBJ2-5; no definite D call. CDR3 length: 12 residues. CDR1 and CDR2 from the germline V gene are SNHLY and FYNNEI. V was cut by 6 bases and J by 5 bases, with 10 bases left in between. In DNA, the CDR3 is TGTGCCAGCAGCAATACGCCGGAGACCCAGTACTTC. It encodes CASSNTPETQYF.

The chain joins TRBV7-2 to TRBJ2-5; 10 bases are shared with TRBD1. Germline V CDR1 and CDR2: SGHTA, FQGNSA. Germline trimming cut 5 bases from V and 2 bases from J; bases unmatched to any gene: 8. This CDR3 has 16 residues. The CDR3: CASSTSGTGVQETQYF. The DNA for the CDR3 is TGTGCCAGCAGCACATCCGGGACAGGGGTTCAAGAGACCCAGTACTTC.

The CDR3, as DNA: TGTGCCAGCAGCCCCGGGACAGGAGTCTACGAGCAGTACTTC. It encodes CASSPGTGVYEQYF. The chain recombines TRBV6-2 or TRBV6-3 with TRBJ2-7; 8 positions match TRBD1. The length of the CDR3 is 14 residues. The germline gives CDR1 MNHEY, CDR2 SVGEGT. The V segment lost 6 bases and the J segment 3 bases; nucleotides outside the gene matches: 7.